The source of this T cell receptor beta chain is a study of blood T cell repertoires in COVID-19. The wider study: PBMCs, B-cell-depleted T cells, or T cells provided the cDNA or gDNA that made up the material.

CDR3 size: 16 residues. V was trimmed by 0 bases and J by 4 bases, leaving 18 bases between them. The germline V gene encodes CDR1 SQVTM and CDR2 ANQGSEA. Sequencing was performed with immunoSEQ multiplex PCR; in TCRdb, only in-frame clones are kept and a portion is missing. The data hold about 350,000 clones, with 75% to 90% observed a single time. Seattle participants joined during active infection and were tracked over time. The TCR comes from a woman aged 60-75 years with COVID-19, enrolled during active disease. Specimen: peripheral blood. The rearrangement joins TRBV29-1 to TRBJ1-1, with D possibly matching TRBD1 (5 bases). This CDR3 reads CSVEETGWPASTEAFF. In DNA, the CDR3 is TGCAGCGTTGAAGAAACAGGATGGCCGGCAAGCACTGAAGCTTTCTTT.